The entry below gives a single TCR beta chain sequence along with its context. The data derive from a study of technical replicates of blood from several donors. Germline lookup yields CDR1 MNHEY and CDR2 SVGAGI. With 2 bases clipped from V and 4 bases from J, the junction kept 3 bases outside the gene matches. The CDR3 covers 16 residues. Measured with immunoSEQ multiplex PCR; TCRdb has only the in-frame clones, and not every one. The sample records tens of thousands of clones, 94% being singletons. Sequencing input: T cells isolated from PBMCs. The chain carries TRBV6-5 and TRBJ2-3; the match to TRBD2 covers 13 bases. The TCR comes from a human donor in good health. CDR3 protein: CASSYQTSGRADTQYF. CDR3 coding DNA: TGTGCCAGCAGTTACCAAACTAGCGGGAGGGCAGATACGCAGTATTTT.